The clone carrying this TCR beta chain qualifies as medium-sized. Antigen: not known. Original analysis: Between-group CDR3 differences, defined by clinicopathological status, yielded a distant-metastasis classifier for papillary thyroid cancer. From the PCR reads, TCRdb re-called clones with MiXCR. These V and J calls derive from TCRdb rather than the authors' analysis. Counted here are thousands of clones, 14% to 15% occurring once; the ten biggest clones make up 5.7%. This sample is drawn from a study of metastatic and nonmetastatic thyroid tumors. About the study: Patients with malignant and benign thyroid disease provided blood and tumor or nodule tissue, whose repertoires were compared. Study-level points and caveats: When malignant thyroid tumors were compared with benign nodules, TCR beta diversity was reportedly significantly higher in the malignant tumors. This held in both blood and tumor samples.

J was trimmed by 5 bases and V by 3 bases; bases with no gene match: 7. The CDR3 covers 15 residues. Germline CDR1 is SGHTA and CDR2 is FQGNSA. The entire patient cohort was treatment-naive prior to thyroid surgery. This sequence originates from a female donor with papillary thyroid cancer or a benign thyroid nodule (not recorded which). Some clones in this sample may be carry-over from other donors' samples. This sequence joins TRBV7-2 and TRBJ2-7; 10 bases agree with TRBD1. The sample consisted of blood. CDR3 in amino acids: CASSFPGTGVDEQYF. CDR3 bases: TGTGCCAGCAGCTTTCCCGGGACAGGGGTCGACGAGCAGTACTTC.